The 20 T cell receptor beta chains given below trace back to one sample, sequenced in a study of blood T cell repertoires in COVID-19. Clones were sequenced by immunoSEQ multiplex PCR, and TCRdb holds only the in-frame ones, with some missing. The sample has approximately 260,000 clones, approximately 84% seen once. What was sequenced was peripheral blood. The source of these receptors is a human donor in a cohort sampled during active COVID-19.

This clone was seen just once. V gene TRBV6-6 combines with J gene TRBJ1-6, with TRBD1 matching 9 bases. V shed 5 bases and J 11 bases; nucleotides not matched to a gene: 10. The CDR3 loop spans 15 amino acids. CDR1 is MNHNY, CDR2 SVGAGI, per germline (reference sequence). For the CDR3, the DNA is TGTGCCAGCAGTCGATCCGGGACAGGGCGCGCACCCCTCCACTTT. Its protein product is CASSRSGTGRAPLHF.

This clone occurred a few times. The J gene is TRBJ2-7, the V gene TRBV7-9; perhaps TRBD1 as D (6 bases). Deletions cut 1 base from V and 3 bases from J, with 19 bases between. Germline V gives CDR1 SEHNR, CDR2 FQNEAQ (reference sequence). The CDR3 totals 17 residues. The CDR3, as DNA: TGTGCCAGCAGCTTAGGGAGCCTCCTACAGGGTAACTACGAGCAGTACTTC. The encoded protein is CASSLGSLLQGNYEQYF. Variable domain in full (rest from reference TRBV7-9 and TRBJ2-7): DTGVSQNPRHKITKRGQNVTFRCDPISEHNRLYWYRQTLGQGPEFLTYFQNEAQLEKSRLLSDRFSAERPKGSFSTLEIQRTEQGDSAMYLCASSLGSLLQGNYEQYFGPGTRLTVT.

The chain carries TRBV28 and TRBJ1-2, with D possibly TRBD1 on 6 matching bases. The CDR3 extends over 15 amino acids. V lost 6 bases and J lost 4, with 18 bases in between. Germline-derived CDR1 and CDR2 are MDHEN and SYDVKM. CDR3 in amino acids: CASSPNGQTSYGYTF. The CDR3 region has the DNA TGTGCCAGCAGCCCTAACGGACAGACCAGCTATGGCTACACCTTC.

This clone was counted once. The chain uses TRBV14 and TRBJ1-6; 9 positions agree with TRBD1. This CDR3 contains 17 residues. The germline V gene has CDR1 SGHDN and CDR2 FVKESK. J was trimmed by 0 bases and V by 3 bases; bases with no gene match: 3. The CDR3 nucleotides are TGTGCCAGCAGCCACCGACAGGGGGGCTCCTATAATTCACCCCTCCACTTT. This codes for CASSHRQGGSYNSPLHF.

The chain joins TRBV5-4 to TRBJ1-6; the match to TRBD1 covers 9 bases. Per the germline V gene, CDR1 is SGHNT and CDR2 is YYREEE (reference sequence). This CDR3 comprises 15 residues. J was trimmed by 5 bases and V by 3 bases; bases with no gene match: 3. CDR3: CASSSTGGNNSPLHF. The CDR3 DNA is TGTGCCAGCAGCTCGACAGGGGGAAATAATTCACCCCTCCACTTT.

The rearrangement uses TRBV7-8 and TRBJ2-7; 15 nucleotides line up with TRBD2. V was clipped by 1 base and J by 3 bases; unmatched bases: 7. In germline, CDR1 is SGHVS, CDR2 FQNEAQ. The CDR3 is 18 residues long. The DNA for the CDR3 is TGTGCCAGCAGCTTAGTTACGGGACTAGCGGGGGGTAACTACGAGCAGTACTTC. Its translation: CASSLVTGLAGGNYEQYF.

This rearrangement joins TRBV12-5 to TRBJ2-7; D uncertain. CDR1 and CDR2 (germline): LGHNT, FRNRAP. V was pared by 3 bases and J by 2 bases, with 8 bases between. This CDR3 has 13 residues. The CDR3 here is CASGFGLPYEQYF. The CDR3, as DNA: TGTGCTAGTGGTTTTGGGCTTCCCTACGAGCAGTACTTC.

This clone was picked up many times. The identical CDR3 is also encoded by other nucleotide sequences in the sample. The CDR3 nucleotides are TGCGCCAGCAGCTTGACCGCTGGAGGCGGGTACGAGCAGTACTTC. Amino acids: CASSLTAGGGYEQYF. The rearrangement links TRBV5-1 to TRBJ2-7; tentatively, D is TRBD2 (5 bases). The CDR3 has 15 residues. Trimming removed 1 base from V and 4 bases from J, with 15 bases in between. Looked up from germline, CDR1 is SGHRS and CDR2 is YFSETQ.

This clone occurred a few times. This rearrangement joins TRBV12-3 or TRBV12-4 to TRBJ1-5; TRBD1 matches 7 bases. The J segment lost 7 bases and the V segment lost 1 base, leaving 1 base of the junction unmatched. This CDR3 has 13 residues. The CDR3 protein is CASSLVQGQPQHF. The DNA for the CDR3 is TGTGCCAGCAGTTTAGTACAGGGGCAGCCCCAGCATTTT.

This chain connects TRBV5-4 to TRBJ2-3; tentatively, D is TRBD1 (5 bases). The CDR3 is 15 residues long. V lost 4 bases, J lost 5 bases, and 17 bases lay in between. Germline-derived CDR1 and CDR2 are SGHNT and YYREEE (reference sequence). CDR3 loop: CASSRADPRGDTQYF. CDR3 sequence (DNA): TGTGCCAGCAGCCGAGCTGATCCAAGGGGAGATACGCAGTATTTT.

The rearrangement uses TRBV7-2 and TRBJ1-2, with 8 bases identical to TRBD1. Germline V gene lookup returns CDR1 SGHTA and CDR2 FQGNSA. The V segment lost 0 bases and the J segment 5 bases; nucleotides outside the gene matches: 11. CDR3 length: 17 amino acids. The CDR3 here is CASSLARFQGAGYGYTF. In DNA form, the CDR3 reads TGTGCCAGCAGCTTAGCCAGGTTCCAGGGGGCAGGGTATGGCTACACCTTC.

The V call is TRBV10-3, the J call TRBJ2-2, with 9 bases matching TRBD2. The CDR3 is 15 amino acids. After removal of 8 bases from V and 2 bases from J, the junction contained 6 bases not matched to a gene. The germline V gene encodes CDR1 ENHRY and CDR2 SYGVKD. The CDR3 nucleotides read TGTGCCATCCCCACTAGCGGGCGAAACACCGGGGAGCTGTTTTTT. This codes for CAIPTSGRNTGELFF.

This chain connects TRBV3-1 (or the pseudogene TRBV3-2) to TRBJ2-6; a possible D gene is TRBD1 (6 bases). The CDR3 loop spans 18 amino acids. Germline V gene data show CDR1 as LGHDT and CDR2 as YNNKEL (reference sequence). The ends were cut back, 6 bases at V and 1 base at J, with 19 bases in the middle. The CDR3 region is CASRTGLSTLSGANVLTF. The CDR3 coding sequence is TGTGCCAGCAGAACAGGGCTATCCACCTTATCTGGGGCCAACGTCCTGACTTTC.

The J gene is TRBJ2-4, the V gene TRBV6-6; D ambiguous. The germline V and J ends were trimmed by 5 bases and 3 bases, with 11 bases remaining between them. The CDR3 covers 14 residues. Germline V gene sequence: CDR1 MNHNY, CDR2 SVGAGI (reference sequence). The DNA of the CDR3 is TGTGCCAGCAGTGATTGGCCTGACAAAAACATTCAGTACTTC. Protein: CASSDWPDKNIQYF.

The J gene is TRBJ2-5, the V gene TRBV5-1, with TRBD1 as a possible D gene (5 bases). The CDR3 runs 15 residues. V was clipped by 0 bases and J by 1 base, with 10 bases between them. The V gene's germline CDR1 is SGHRS and CDR2 YFSETQ. The CDR3, as DNA: TGCGCCAGCAGCTTGGTCACAGGCCTCCAAGAGACCCAGTACTTC. Protein: CASSLVTGLQETQYF. The full variable domain, with the rest looked up from reference TRBV5-1 and TRBJ2-5, is KAGVTQTPRYLIKTRGQQVTLSCSPISGHRSVSWYQQTPGQGLQFLFEYFSETQRNKGNFPGRFSGRQFSNSRSEMNVSTLELGDSALYLCASSLVTGLQETQYFGPGTRLLVL.

The rearrangement links TRBV11-2 to TRBJ1-2; 7 bases fit TRBD1. Germline trimming cut 3 bases from V and 0 bases from J; bases unmatched to any gene: 7. The CDR3 has 16 amino acids. Germline assignment: CDR1 SGHAT and CDR2 FQNNGV. CDR3 DNA sequence: TGTGCCAGCAGCTTGGGGACAGTTTTAGCTAACTATGGCTACACCTTC. Protein sequence: CASSLGTVLANYGYTF. The variable domain in full, completed from reference TRBV11-2 and TRBJ1-2, reads EAGVAQSPRYKIIEKRQSVAFWCNPISGHATLYWYQQILGQGPKLLIQFQNNGVVDDSQLPKDRFSAERLKGVDSTLKIQPAKLEDSAVYLCASSLGTVLANYGYTFGSGTRLTVV.

The chain combines TRBV6-2 or TRBV6-3 with TRBJ2-7; D remains ambiguous. Germline assignment: CDR1 MNHEY and CDR2 SVGEGT. This CDR3 spans 12 amino acids. Trimming pared 6 bases from V and 2 bases from J, leaving 8 bases between. The CDR3 nucleotides read TGTGCCAGCAGCCGAGAAGCCTACGAGCAGTACTTC. Protein sequence: CASSREAYEQYF.

The chain carries TRBV7-9 and TRBJ1-3; D might be TRBD1 (5 bases). The V and J ends lost 3 bases and 2 bases respectively, with 14 bases between them. This CDR3 is 16 amino acids long. Germline V gene sequence: CDR1 SEHNR, CDR2 FQNEAQ (reference sequence). CDR3 DNA: TGTGCCAGCAGCTTCGGGGACTCCCGAGCTGGAAACACCATATATTTT. Its protein product is CASSFGDSRAGNTIYF.

The DNA for the CDR3 is TGTGCCAGCAGCATCGACAGGTGGGCTAACTATGGCTACACCTTC. Its translation: CASSIDRWANYGYTF. V is TRBV7-2 and J is TRBJ1-2, with TRBD1 as a possible D gene (6 bases). This CDR3 region has 15 residues. Trimming shortened V by 5 bases and J by 0 bases, and 13 bases separated the two germline ends. Germline V gene sequence: CDR1 SGHTA, CDR2 FQGNSA.

This chain uses TRBV5-1 with TRBJ2-2; TRBD1 is a possible D gene (6 bases). This CDR3 is 17 amino acids long. Per germline, CDR1 SGHRS and CDR2 YFSETQ. The germline V and J ends were trimmed by 2 bases and 4 bases, with 18 bases remaining between them. CDR3 sequence reads: CASSFGPRQELTGELFF. CDR3 coding DNA: TGCGCCAGCAGCTTCGGGCCCAGACAGGAGCTCACCGGGGAGCTGTTTTTT.